The T cell receptor beta chain under discussion was sequenced for a study of cytomegalovirus exposure and HLA in healthy donors. Worth noting for this clone: Its antigen is undetermined.

The CDR3 has 15 amino acids. Germline CDR1 is SGHDT and CDR2 is YYEEEE. The V end lost 7 bases, the J end lost 4 bases, and 18 bases lay between the germline ends. Findings and caveats of the study: TRBV6-2, TRBV6-3 and some other V segments were unresolvable in 87-base-pair reads. Reportedly, HLA-A and HLA-B alleles of most subjects were accurately predicted from TCR beta.

The PCR ran on 60 Vbeta and 13 Jbeta primers. Repertoires were generated with immunoSEQ multiplex PCR, while TCRdb's copy carries only in-frame clones and drops some. The table has approximately 170,000 clones, roughly 60% seen once. The chain couples TRBV5-6 to TRBJ2-1; D perhaps matches TRBD2 (6 bases). This receptor was obtained from a man in his forties in good health and CMV-seronegative. Sequencing was done on a sample of PBMCs. Here the CDR3 reads CASLTGTRLYNEQFF. In nucleotides, the CDR3 is TGTGCCAGCCTGACCGGGACTCGACTTTACAATGAGCAGTTCTTC. Based on the CDR3 plus reference TRBV5-6 and TRBJ2-1, the full variable domain is DAGVTQSPTHLIKTRGQQVTLRCSPKSGHDTVSWYQQALGQGPQFIFQYYEEEERQRGNFPDRFSGHQFPNYSSELNVNALLLGDSALYLCASLTGTRLYNEQFFGPGTRLTVL.